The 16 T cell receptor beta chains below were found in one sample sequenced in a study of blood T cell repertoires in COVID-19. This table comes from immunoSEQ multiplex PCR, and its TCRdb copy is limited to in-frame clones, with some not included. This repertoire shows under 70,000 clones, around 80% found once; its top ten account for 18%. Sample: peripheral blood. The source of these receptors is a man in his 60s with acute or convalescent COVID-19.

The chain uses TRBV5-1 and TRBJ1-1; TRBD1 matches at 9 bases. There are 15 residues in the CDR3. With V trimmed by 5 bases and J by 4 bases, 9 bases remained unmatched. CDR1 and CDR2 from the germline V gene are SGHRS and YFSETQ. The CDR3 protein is CASRQGTGMGTEAFF. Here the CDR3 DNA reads TGCGCCAGCAGACAGGGGACAGGGATGGGCACTGAAGCTTTCTTT.

The CDR3 reads CASSLAAFRGDYNQPQHF. Written as DNA, the CDR3 is TGCGCCAGCAGCTTGGCAGCCTTTCGAGGGGACTACAATCAGCCCCAGCATTTT. The V and J genes are TRBV5-1 and TRBJ1-5, with a possible D match to TRBD1 (5 bases). The germline V gene has CDR1 SGHRS and CDR2 YFSETQ. V lost 0 bases to trimming and J lost 3 bases, with 19 bases between them. This CDR3 has 18 amino acids. The whole variable domain, filled in from reference TRBV5-1 and TRBJ1-5, reads KAGVTQTPRYLIKTRGQQVTLSCSPISGHRSVSWYQQTPGQGLQFLFEYFSETQRNKGNFPGRFSGRQFSNSRSEMNVSTLELGDSALYLCASSLAAFRGDYNQPQHFGDGTRLSIL.

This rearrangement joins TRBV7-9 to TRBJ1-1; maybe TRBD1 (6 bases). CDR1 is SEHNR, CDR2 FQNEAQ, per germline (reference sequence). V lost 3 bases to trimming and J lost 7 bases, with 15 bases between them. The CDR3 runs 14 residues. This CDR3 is CASSLGQRGGEAFF. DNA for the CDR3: TGTGCCAGCAGCTTGGGTCAGAGGGGGGGTGAAGCTTTCTTT. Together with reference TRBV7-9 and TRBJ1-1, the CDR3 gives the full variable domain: DTGVSQNPRHKITKRGQNVTFRCDPISEHNRLYWYRQTLGQGPEFLTYFQNEAQLEKSRLLSDRFSAERPKGSFSTLEIQRTEQGDSAMYLCASSLGQRGGEAFFGQGTRLTVV.

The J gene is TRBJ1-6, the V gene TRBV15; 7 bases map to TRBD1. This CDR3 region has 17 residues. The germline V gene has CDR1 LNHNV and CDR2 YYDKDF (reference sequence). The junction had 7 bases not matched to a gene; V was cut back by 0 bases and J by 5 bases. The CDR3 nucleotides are TGTGCCACCAGCAGAGATTATTTAGGGACAGATAATTCACCCCTCCACTTT. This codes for CATSRDYLGTDNSPLHF.

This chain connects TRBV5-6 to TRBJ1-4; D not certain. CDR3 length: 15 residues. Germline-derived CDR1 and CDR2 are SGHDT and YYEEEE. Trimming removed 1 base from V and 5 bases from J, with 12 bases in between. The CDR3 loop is CASSLKGGVNEKLFF. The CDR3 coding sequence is TGTGCCAGCAGCTTGAAAGGCGGCGTCAATGAAAAACTGTTTTTT.

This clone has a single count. CDR3 sequence: CASSLHGSRTDTQYF. As DNA, the CDR3 is TGTGCCAGCAGCTTACACGGGAGCCGCACAGATACGCAGTATTTT. The J gene is TRBJ2-3, the V gene TRBV7-3, with D possibly matching TRBD2 (6 bases). V was pared by 2 bases and J by 1 base, with 10 bases between. Per germline, CDR1 SGHTA and CDR2 FQGTGA. The CDR3 is 15 amino acids.

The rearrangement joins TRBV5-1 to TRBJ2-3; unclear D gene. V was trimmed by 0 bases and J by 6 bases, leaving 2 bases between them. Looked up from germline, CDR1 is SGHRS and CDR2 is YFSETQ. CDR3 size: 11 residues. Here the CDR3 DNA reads TGCGCCAGCAGCTTGGCGGATACGCAGTATTTT. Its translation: CASSLADTQYF.

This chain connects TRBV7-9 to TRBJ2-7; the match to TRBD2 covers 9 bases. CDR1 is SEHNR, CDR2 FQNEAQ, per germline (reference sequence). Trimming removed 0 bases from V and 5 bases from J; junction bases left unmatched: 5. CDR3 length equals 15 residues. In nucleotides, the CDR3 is TGTGCCAGCAGCTTAGCTCTAGCGGGAAGCAACGAGCAGTACTTC. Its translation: CASSLALAGSNEQYF.

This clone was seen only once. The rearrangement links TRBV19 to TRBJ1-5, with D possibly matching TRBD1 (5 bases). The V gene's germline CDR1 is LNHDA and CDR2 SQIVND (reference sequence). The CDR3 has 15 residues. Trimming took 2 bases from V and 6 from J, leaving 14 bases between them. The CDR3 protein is CASSIIGGRGQPQHF. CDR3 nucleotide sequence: TGTGCCAGTAGTATAATCGGGGGTCGGGGTCAGCCCCAGCATTTT.

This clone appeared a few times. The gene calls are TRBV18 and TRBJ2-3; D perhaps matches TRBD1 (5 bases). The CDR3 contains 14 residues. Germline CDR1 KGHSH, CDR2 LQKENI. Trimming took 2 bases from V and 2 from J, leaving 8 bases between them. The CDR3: CASSPIQATDTQYF. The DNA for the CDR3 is TGTGCCAGCTCACCAATACAGGCCACAGATACGCAGTATTTT.

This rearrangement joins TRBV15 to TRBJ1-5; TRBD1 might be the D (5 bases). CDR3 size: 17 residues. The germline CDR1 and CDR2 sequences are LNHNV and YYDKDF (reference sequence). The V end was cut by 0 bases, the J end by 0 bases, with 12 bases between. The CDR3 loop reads CATSRDLKGYSNQPQHF. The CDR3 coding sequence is TGTGCCACCAGCAGAGATCTTAAGGGGTATAGCAATCAGCCCCAGCATTTT.

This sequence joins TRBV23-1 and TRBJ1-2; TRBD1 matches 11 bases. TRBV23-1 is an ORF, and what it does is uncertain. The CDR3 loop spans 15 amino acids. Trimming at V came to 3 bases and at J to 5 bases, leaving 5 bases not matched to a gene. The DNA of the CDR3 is TGCGCCAGCAGTCACCGTGGACAGGGGGCGTATGGCTACACCTTC. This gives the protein CASSHRGQGAYGYTF.

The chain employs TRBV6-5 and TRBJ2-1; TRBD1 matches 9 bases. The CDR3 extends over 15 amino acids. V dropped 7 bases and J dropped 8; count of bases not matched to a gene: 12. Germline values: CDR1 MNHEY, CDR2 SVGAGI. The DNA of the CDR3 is TGTGCCAGCAACAAAGGACAGGGGAGTTTCGATGAGCAGTTCTTC. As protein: CASNKGQGSFDEQFF.

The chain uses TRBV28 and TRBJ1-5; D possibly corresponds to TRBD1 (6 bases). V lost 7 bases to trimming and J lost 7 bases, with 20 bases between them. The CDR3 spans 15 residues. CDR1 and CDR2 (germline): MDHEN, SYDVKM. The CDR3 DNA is TGTGCCAGCACGGTTGGGGGCGCGAACGTCCAGCCCCAGCATTTT. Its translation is CASTVGGANVQPQHF.

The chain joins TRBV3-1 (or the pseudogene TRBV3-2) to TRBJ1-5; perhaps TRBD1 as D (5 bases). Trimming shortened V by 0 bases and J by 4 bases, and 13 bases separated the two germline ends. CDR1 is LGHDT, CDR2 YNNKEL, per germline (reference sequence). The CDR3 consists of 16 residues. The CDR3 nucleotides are TGTGCCAGCAGCCAAGATCTGGGGGGTACAAATCAGCCCCAGCATTTT. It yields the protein CASSQDLGGTNQPQHF.

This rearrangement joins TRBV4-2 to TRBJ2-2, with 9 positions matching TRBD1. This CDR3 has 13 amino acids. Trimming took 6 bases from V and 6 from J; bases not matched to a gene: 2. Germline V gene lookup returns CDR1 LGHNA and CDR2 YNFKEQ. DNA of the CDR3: TGTGCCAGCAGGACAGGGGGGGCCGGGGAGCTGTTTTTT. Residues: CASRTGGAGELFF.